This is a list of T cell receptor beta chains from one sample in a study of beta chain features in type 1 diabetes. The assay was immunoSEQ multiplex PCR, and TCRdb's table has in-frame clones only and misses some. The sample includes approximately 250,000 clones, 9.6% of them seen just once. The sample comprised naive CD4+ T cells from blood. Receptors originate from a woman younger than 35 in good health. CDR3s include the opening cysteine and the closing phenylalanine or tryptophan. Each record gives: V gene, D gene, J gene, clone size, CDR3 protein, CDR3 DNA. The D gene is left open where the match is weak. Rows may omit the clone size; those that give it use once, few, many or a size class.

V gene: TRBV6-6; D gene: .; J gene: TRBJ1-4; clone size: few; CDR3 protein: CASRTRNEKLFF; CDR3 DNA: TGTGCCAGCAGGACTCGTAATGAAAAACTGTTTTTT
V gene: TRBV7-9; D gene: .; J gene: TRBJ1-1; clone size: .; CDR3 protein: CASSSEGGGTEAFF; CDR3 DNA: TGTGCCAGCAGCTCGGAGGGAGGAGGCACTGAAGCTTTCTTT
V gene: TRBV29-1; D gene: TRBD1; J gene: TRBJ1-1; clone size: .; CDR3 protein: CSVGTGVGTEAFF; CDR3 DNA: TGCAGCGTCGGAACAGGGGTGGGTACTGAAGCTTTCTTT
V gene: TRBV27; D gene: TRBD2; J gene: TRBJ2-7; clone size: few; CDR3 protein: CASSSRTAGERSYEQYF; CDR3 DNA: TGTGCCAGCAGTTCCCGAACGGCGGGAGAACGGTCCTACGAGCAGTACTTC
V gene: TRBV19; D gene: TRBD2; J gene: TRBJ2-1; clone size: many; CDR3 protein: CASRSGAGREQFF; CDR3 DNA: TGTGCCAGTAGAAGCGGGGCCGGGCGGGAGCAGTTCTTC
V gene: TRBV2; D gene: .; J gene: TRBJ2-7; clone size: few; CDR3 protein: CASRPRDSYEQYF; CDR3 DNA: TGTGCCAGCAGACCCCGAGACTCTTACGAGCAGTACTTC
V gene: TRBV15; D gene: TRBD1; J gene: TRBJ2-2; clone size: few; CDR3 protein: CATETGLTTGELFF; CDR3 DNA: TGTGCCACGGAGACAGGGTTGACCACCGGGGAGCTGTTTTTT
V gene: TRBV7-2; D gene: .; J gene: TRBJ1-1; clone size: many; CDR3 protein: CASSRRGAHTEAFF; CDR3 DNA: TGTGCCAGCTCCCGGCGGGGGGCACACACTGAAGCTTTCTTT
V gene: TRBV6-5; D gene: .; J gene: TRBJ2-7; clone size: few; CDR3 protein: CASSSPLLRPYEQYF; CDR3 DNA: TGTGCCAGCAGTTCCCCCCTTTTGAGGCCCTACGAGCAGTACTTC
V gene: TRBV30; D gene: .; J gene: TRBJ2-7; clone size: few; CDR3 protein: CAWSVKVGEQYF; CDR3 DNA: TGTGCCTGGAGTGTAAAGGTCGGGGAGCAGTACTTC
V gene: TRBV30; D gene: TRBD1; J gene: TRBJ2-7; clone size: few; CDR3 protein: CAWSPGQGFNEQYF; CDR3 DNA: TGTGCCTGGAGTCCGGGACAGGGGTTCAACGAGCAGTACTTC
V gene: TRBV19; D gene: .; J gene: TRBJ2-3; clone size: few; CDR3 protein: CASSILEGGRTDTQYF; CDR3 DNA: TGTGCCAGTAGTATCCTGGAGGGAGGCCGCACAGATACGCAGTATTTT